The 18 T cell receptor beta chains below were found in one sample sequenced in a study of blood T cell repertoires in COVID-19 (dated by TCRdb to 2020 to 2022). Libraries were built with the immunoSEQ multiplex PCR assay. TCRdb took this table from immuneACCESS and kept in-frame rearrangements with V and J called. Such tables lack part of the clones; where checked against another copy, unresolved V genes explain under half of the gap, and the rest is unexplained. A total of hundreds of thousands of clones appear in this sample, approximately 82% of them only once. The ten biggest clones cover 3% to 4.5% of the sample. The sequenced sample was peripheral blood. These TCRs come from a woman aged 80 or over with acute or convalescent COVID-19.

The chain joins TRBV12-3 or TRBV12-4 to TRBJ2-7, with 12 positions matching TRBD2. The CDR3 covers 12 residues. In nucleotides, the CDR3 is TGTGCCAGCAGTGCCTCTAGCGGGGGGGCCGTCGTA. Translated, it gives CASSASSGGAVV.

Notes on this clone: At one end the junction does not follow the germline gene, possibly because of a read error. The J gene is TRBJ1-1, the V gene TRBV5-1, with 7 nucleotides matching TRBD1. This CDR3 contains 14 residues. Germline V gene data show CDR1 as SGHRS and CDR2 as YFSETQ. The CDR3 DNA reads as TGCGCCAGTAGCTCAGGGGGGCGGGACACTGAAGCTTTCTTT. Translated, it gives CASSSGGRDTEAFF.

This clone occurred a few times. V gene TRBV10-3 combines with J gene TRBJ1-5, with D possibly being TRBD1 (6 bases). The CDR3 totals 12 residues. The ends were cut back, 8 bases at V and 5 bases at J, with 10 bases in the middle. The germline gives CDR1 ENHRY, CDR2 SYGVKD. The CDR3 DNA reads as TGTGCCATCGCCAGGGGTGATCAGCCCCAGCATTTT. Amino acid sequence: CAIARGDQPQHF.

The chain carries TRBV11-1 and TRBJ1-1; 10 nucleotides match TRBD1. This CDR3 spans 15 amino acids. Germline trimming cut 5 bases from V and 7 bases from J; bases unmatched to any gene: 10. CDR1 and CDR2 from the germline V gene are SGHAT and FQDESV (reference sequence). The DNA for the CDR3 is TGTGCCAGCAGCCGTGGGACAGGGGTTACGGGTGAAGCTTTCTTT. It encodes CASSRGTGVTGEAFF.

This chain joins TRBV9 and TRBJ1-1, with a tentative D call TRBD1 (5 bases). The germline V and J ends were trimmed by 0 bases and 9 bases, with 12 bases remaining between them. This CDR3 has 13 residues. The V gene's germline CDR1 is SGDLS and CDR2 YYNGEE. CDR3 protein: CASSVELAGKAFF. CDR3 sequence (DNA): TGTGCCAGCAGCGTAGAACTGGCAGGGAAAGCTTTCTTT.

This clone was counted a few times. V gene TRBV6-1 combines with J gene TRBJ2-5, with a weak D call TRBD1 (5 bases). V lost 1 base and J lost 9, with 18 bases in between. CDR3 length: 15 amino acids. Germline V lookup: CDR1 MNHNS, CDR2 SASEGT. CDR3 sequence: CASSEVKTAFRSQYF. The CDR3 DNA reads TGTGCCAGCAGTGAAGTTAAGACAGCCTTTAGGTCCCAGTACTTC.

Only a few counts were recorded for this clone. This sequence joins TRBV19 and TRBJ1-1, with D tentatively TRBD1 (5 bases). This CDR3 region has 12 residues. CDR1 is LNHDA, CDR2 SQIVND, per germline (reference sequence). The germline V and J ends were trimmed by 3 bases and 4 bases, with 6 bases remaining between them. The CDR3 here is CASSIQGTEAFF. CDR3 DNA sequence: TGTGCCAGTAGTATCCAGGGCACTGAAGCTTTCTTT. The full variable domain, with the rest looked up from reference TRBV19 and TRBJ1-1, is DGGITQSPKYLFRKEGQNVTLSCEQNLNHDAMYWYRQDPGQGLRLIYYSQIVNDFQKGDIAEGYSVSREKKESFPLTVTSAQKNPTAFYLCASSIQGTEAFFGQGTRLTVV.

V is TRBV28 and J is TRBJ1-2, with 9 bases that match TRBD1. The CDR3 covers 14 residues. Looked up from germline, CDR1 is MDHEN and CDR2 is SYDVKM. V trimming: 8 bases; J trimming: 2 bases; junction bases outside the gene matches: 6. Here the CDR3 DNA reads TGTGCCAGCGGATTAGGGACAGGGAACTATGGCTACACCTTC. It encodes CASGLGTGNYGYTF.

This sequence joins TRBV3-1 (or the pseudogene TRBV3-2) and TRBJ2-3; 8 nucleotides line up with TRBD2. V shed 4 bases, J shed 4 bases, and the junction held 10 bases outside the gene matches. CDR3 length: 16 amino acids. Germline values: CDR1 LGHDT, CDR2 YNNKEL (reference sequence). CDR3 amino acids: CASSPSGGGRSDTQYF. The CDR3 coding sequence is TGTGCCAGCAGCCCCTCGGGCGGGGGGCGATCAGATACGCAGTATTTT.

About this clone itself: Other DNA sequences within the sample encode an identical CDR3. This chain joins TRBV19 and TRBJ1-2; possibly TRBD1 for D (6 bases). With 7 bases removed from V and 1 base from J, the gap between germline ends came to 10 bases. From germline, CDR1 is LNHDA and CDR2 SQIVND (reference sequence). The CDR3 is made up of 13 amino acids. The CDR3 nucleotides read TGTGCCAGTATAGGACAGAGTAACTATGGCTACACCTTC. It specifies CASIGQSNYGYTF.

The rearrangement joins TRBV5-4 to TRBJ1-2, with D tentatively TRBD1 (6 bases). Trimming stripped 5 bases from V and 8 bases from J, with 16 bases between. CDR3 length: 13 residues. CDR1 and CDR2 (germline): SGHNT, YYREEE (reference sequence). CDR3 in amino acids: CASRSQGAEGYTF. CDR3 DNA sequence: TGTGCCAGCAGATCACAGGGTGCAGAGGGCTACACCTTC.

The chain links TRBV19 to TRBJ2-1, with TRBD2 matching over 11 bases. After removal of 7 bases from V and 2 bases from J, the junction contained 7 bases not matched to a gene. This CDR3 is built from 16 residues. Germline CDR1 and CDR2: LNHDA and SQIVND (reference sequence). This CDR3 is CASTDSGGAAYNEQFF. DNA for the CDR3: TGTGCCAGTACTGATAGCGGGGGGGCGGCCTACAATGAGCAGTTCTTC.

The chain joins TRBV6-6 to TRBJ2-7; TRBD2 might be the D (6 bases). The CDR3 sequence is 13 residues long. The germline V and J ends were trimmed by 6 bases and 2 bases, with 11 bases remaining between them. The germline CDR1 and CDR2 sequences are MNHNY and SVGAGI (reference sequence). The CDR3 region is CASSTGTPYEQYF. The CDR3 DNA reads TGTGCCAGCAGCACTGGGACTCCCTACGAGCAGTACTTC.

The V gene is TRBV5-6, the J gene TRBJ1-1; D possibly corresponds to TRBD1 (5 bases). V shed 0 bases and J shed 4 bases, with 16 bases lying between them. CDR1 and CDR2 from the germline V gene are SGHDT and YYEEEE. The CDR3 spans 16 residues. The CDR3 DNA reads TGTGCCAGCAGCTTGGGGCTAAGCAGGGAGGGCACTGAAGCTTTCTTT. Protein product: CASSLGLSREGTEAFF.

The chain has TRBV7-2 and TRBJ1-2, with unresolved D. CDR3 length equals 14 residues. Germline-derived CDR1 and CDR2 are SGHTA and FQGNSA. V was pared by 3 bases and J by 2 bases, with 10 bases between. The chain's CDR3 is CASSFGGENYGYTF. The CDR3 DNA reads TGTGCCAGCAGCTTCGGCGGGGAAAACTATGGCTACACCTTC.

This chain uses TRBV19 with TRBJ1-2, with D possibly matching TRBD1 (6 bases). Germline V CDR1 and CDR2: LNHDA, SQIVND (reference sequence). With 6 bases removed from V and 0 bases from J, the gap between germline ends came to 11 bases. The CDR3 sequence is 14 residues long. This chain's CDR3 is CASSTGPTNYGYTF. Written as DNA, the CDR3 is TGTGCCAGTAGCACAGGGCCCACTAACTATGGCTACACCTTC.

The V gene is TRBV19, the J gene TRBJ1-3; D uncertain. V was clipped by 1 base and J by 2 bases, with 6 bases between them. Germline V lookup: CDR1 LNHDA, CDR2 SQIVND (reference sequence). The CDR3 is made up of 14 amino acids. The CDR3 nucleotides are TGTGCCAGTAGTATAGTCGGGGCTGGAAACACCATATATTTT. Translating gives CASSIVGAGNTIYF.

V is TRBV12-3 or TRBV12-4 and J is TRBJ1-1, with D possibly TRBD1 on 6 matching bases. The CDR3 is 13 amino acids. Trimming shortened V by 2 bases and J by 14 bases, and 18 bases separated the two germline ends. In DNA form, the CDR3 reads TGTGCCAGCAGTTTACTGGGGGCCGGGGGGTCCTTCTTT. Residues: CASSLLGAGGSFF.